These 21 T cell receptor beta chains were sequenced from one sample in a study of T cells in Graves' hyperthyroidism and ophthalmopathy. Authors of the study amplified TCR beta CDR3 regions from RNA transcripts. Primed by the HTBI set, a first-round RT-PCR was run on the TCR CDR3. MiXCR, applied by TCRdb to the multiplex PCR reads, yields one record per CDR3 protein. This sample has a few hundred thousand distinct CDR3 sequences; 15% to 20% occur once, and the top ten carry about 4%. The sequenced sample consisted of blood. The source of these receptors is a young woman with Graves' hyperthyroidism.

This clonotype has ten or more counts. Written as DNA, the CDR3 is TGTGCCAGCAGAAGAGGCGGCCCCCCCTACGAGCAGTACTTC. This gives the protein CASRRGGPPYEQYF. The V gene is TRBV6-5, the J gene TRBJ2-7; no firm D call. Germline V gives CDR1 MNHEY, CDR2 SVGAGI. The CDR3 has 14 residues. V was shortened by 6 bases and J by 2 bases, with 14 bases between the two germline ends.

The table lists this clonotype with many counts. This chain links TRBV5-6 with TRBJ1-2; D call uncertain. The V and J ends lost 4 bases and 4 bases respectively, with 11 bases between them. The CDR3 runs 13 residues. Germline V gene lookup returns CDR1 SGHDT and CDR2 YYEEEE. CDR3 residues: CASSPDDLYGYTF. The CDR3 bases are TGTGCCAGCAGCCCGGACGACCTCTATGGCTACACCTTC.

This clonotype was detected a few times. J is TRBJ1-6 and V is TRBV3-1; TRBD1 matches at 7 bases. The CDR3 contains 15 residues. Looked up from germline, CDR1 is LGHDT and CDR2 is YNNKEL (reference sequence). V shed 4 bases and J 7 bases; nucleotides not matched to a gene: 7. CDR3 protein: CASSRQGVPNSPLHF. The CDR3 nucleotides read TGTGCCAGCAGCCGACAGGGAGTCCCGAATTCACCCCTCCACTTT.

This clonotype has ten or more counts. The genes are TRBV28 and TRBJ2-7, with D perhaps matching TRBD2 (6 bases). The germline CDR1 and CDR2 sequences are MDHEN and SYDVKM. There are 16 residues in the CDR3. The V end was cut by 5 bases, the J end by 2 bases, with 19 bases between. Here the CDR3 reads CASSLGGGATPYEQYF. DNA of the CDR3: TGTGCCAGCAGTCTCGGTGGAGGGGCGACCCCCTACGAGCAGTACTTC.

This clonotype was detected many times. The chain couples TRBV20-1 to TRBJ2-2; D not certain. The CDR3 totals 12 residues. Deletions cut 6 bases from V and 7 bases from J, with 12 bases between. Looked up from germline, CDR1 is DFQATT and CDR2 is SNEGSKA (reference sequence). This CDR3 reads CSAAKSLGELFF. CDR3 DNA sequence: TGCAGTGCAGCCAAAAGTCTCGGGGAGCTGTTTTTT.

This clonotype was found many times. The V call is TRBV11-2, the J call TRBJ2-7; no clear D gene. Trimming stripped 2 bases from V and 3 bases from J, with 11 bases between. This CDR3 has 14 residues. Germline CDR1 is SGHAT and CDR2 is FQNNGV. CDR3 amino acids: CASSLTRRLYEQYF. CDR3 bases: TGTGCCAGCAGCTTAACGCGACGGCTCTACGAGCAGTACTTC. The full variable domain, with the rest looked up from reference TRBV11-2 and TRBJ2-7, is EAGVAQSPRYKIIEKRQSVAFWCNPISGHATLYWYQQILGQGPKLLIQFQNNGVVDDSQLPKDRFSAERLKGVDSTLKIQPAKLEDSAVYLCASSLTRRLYEQYFGPGTRLTVT.

This clonotype was observed at least ten times. The chain uses TRBV6-5 and TRBJ1-2; D possibly corresponds to TRBD1 (5 bases). CDR1 and CDR2 from the germline V gene are MNHEY and SVGAGI. The CDR3 totals 15 residues. The germline V and J ends were trimmed by 3 bases and 5 bases, with 16 bases remaining between them. CDR3 coding DNA: TGTGCCAGCAGTTATACAGCCGGGGCAGGGTATGGCTACACCTTC. Residues: CASSYTAGAGYGYTF.

This clonotype was recorded many times. The junction shows a germline mismatch at one end, possibly a read error. The V and J genes are TRBV20-1 and TRBJ1-3, with a weak D call TRBD1 (6 bases). The germline CDR1 and CDR2 sequences are DFQATT and SNEGSKA (reference sequence). The CDR3 sequence is 11 residues long. CDR3: CSARRETGPCF. For the CDR3, the DNA is TGCAGTGCTAGACGAGAGACAGGCCCTTGTTTT.

This clonotype was picked up many times. The V gene is TRBV24-1, the J gene TRBJ2-2; 7 bases are a match to TRBD1. Trimming removed 3 bases from V and 4 bases from J; junction bases left unmatched: 13. From germline, CDR1 is KGHDR and CDR2 SFDVKD. The CDR3 length is 18 residues. CDR3 nucleotide sequence: TGTGCCACCAGTGATGGGAACAGGGGTCGCCTCGGCACCGGGGAGCTGTTTTTT. As protein: CATSDGNRGRLGTGELFF.

This clonotype was counted at least ten times. This sequence joins TRBV12-3 or TRBV12-4 and TRBJ2-2; the match to TRBD2 covers 8 bases. J lost 1 base, V lost 7 bases, and 11 bases had no gene match. CDR3 size: 17 residues. The CDR3, as DNA: TGTGCCAGCACCCTAACCGGGGGGGGCCGGAACACCGGGGAGCTGTTTTTT. This translates into CASTLTGGGRNTGELFF.

The gene calls are TRBV6-5 and TRBJ2-7; maybe TRBD2 (6 bases). The germline V gene has CDR1 MNHEY and CDR2 SVGAGI. The CDR3 is 16 residues long. Trimming shortened V by 0 bases and J by 0 bases, and 12 bases separated the two germline ends. CDR3 DNA sequence: TGTGCCAGCAGTTACTCAGGCCCCGGGGGCTCCTACGAGCAGTACTTC. It is translated as CASSYSGPGGSYEQYF.

This clonotype was observed at least ten times. The rearrangement joins TRBV24-1 to TRBJ1-1; possible D gene TRBD1, 5 bases. The CDR3 spans 14 residues. V was pared by 2 bases and J by 3 bases, with 9 bases between. Germline lookup yields CDR1 KGHDR and CDR2 SFDVKD. The CDR3 spells CATSDSTAYTEAFF. CDR3 nucleotides: TGTGCCACCAGTGATTCGACAGCTTACACTGAAGCTTTCTTT.

This clonotype was counted ten times or more. The chain recombines TRBV6-1 with TRBJ1-5; 8 nucleotides match TRBD1. Germline CDR1 reads MNHNS; CDR2 reads SASEGT. The CDR3 loop spans 14 amino acids. Losses at the gene ends were 6 bases for V and 3 bases for J; bases not matched to a gene: 4. CDR3 sequence reads: CASRTTGDNQPQHF. DNA for the CDR3: TGTGCCAGCAGGACGACAGGGGACAATCAGCCCCAGCATTTT.

This clonotype has at least ten counts. The chain combines TRBV2 with TRBJ1-5; D may be TRBD1 (5 bases). CDR1 SNHLY and CDR2 FYNNEI come from the germline V gene. There are 15 residues in the CDR3. Trimming removed 3 bases from V and 6 bases from J, with 15 bases in between. The CDR3 DNA reads TGTGCCAGCAGTGACGGCGGGGGGAACGGTCAGCCCCAGCATTTT. Protein product: CASSDGGGNGQPQHF. The variable domain in full, with the rest retrieved from reference TRBV2 and TRBJ1-5, is EPEVTQTPSHQVTQMGQEVILRCVPISNHLYFYWYRQILGQKVEFLVSFYNNEISEKSEIFDDQFSVERPDGSNFTLKIRSTKLEDSAMYFCASSDGGGNGQPQHFGDGTRLSIL.

This clonotype came up many times. The chain employs TRBV4-1 and TRBJ1-5, with D hard to call. The CDR3 sequence is 17 residues long. The germline V gene encodes CDR1 MGHRA and CDR2 YSYEKL. V lost 1 base, J lost 0 bases, and 13 bases lay in between. The CDR3 bases are TGCGCCAGCAGCCAAGTGGGCACAGCCTATAGCAATCAGCCCCAGCATTTT. Translation gives CASSQVGTAYSNQPQHF.

The genes are TRBV11-2 and TRBJ1-5; D unclear. CDR3 length: 16 amino acids. Trimming took 5 bases from V and 4 from J, leaving 18 bases between them. Germline loops: CDR1 SGHAT, CDR2 FQNNGV. The CDR3 DNA is TGTGCCAGCAGCCCGACGGACCGAAACGGGAATCAGCCCCAGCATTTT. This translates into CASSPTDRNGNQPQHF.

This clonotype has at least ten counts. The CDR3 DNA reads TGTGCCAGCAGCGTAGTCGACAGGGGTCAGCCCCAGCATTTT. The encoded protein is CASSVVDRGQPQHF. The chain is built from TRBV9 and TRBJ1-5; 8 positions agree with TRBD1. Germline CDR1 is SGDLS and CDR2 is YYNGEE. This CDR3 comprises 14 residues. V trimming: 0 bases; J trimming: 6 bases; junction bases outside the gene matches: 2.

In its sample, this clonotype was seen once. The J gene is TRBJ1-5, the V gene TRBV6-1; TRBD1 might be the D (5 bases). Per the germline V gene, CDR1 is MNHNS and CDR2 is SASEGT. The CDR3 covers 15 residues. With 2 bases removed from V and 0 bases from J, the gap between germline ends came to 8 bases. The CDR3 loop reads CASSELDNSNQPQHF. The CDR3 nucleotides read TGTGCCAGCAGTGAATTGGACAATAGCAATCAGCCCCAGCATTTT.

The table lists this clonotype with many counts. This chain links TRBV12-3 or TRBV12-4 with TRBJ2-7; maybe TRBD1 (6 bases). V was pared by 4 bases and J by 7 bases, with 14 bases between. This CDR3 contains 13 residues. The DNA for the CDR3 is TGTGCCAGCAGTTATAACAGGGATGGGGAGCAGTACTTC. Translated: CASSYNRDGEQYF.

This clonotype was detected many times. This chain links TRBV12-3 or TRBV12-4 with TRBJ1-2, with a possible D match to TRBD1 (6 bases). The V end was cut by 6 bases, the J end by 4 bases, with 15 bases between. This CDR3 is built from 14 residues. In DNA, the CDR3 is TGTGCCAGCAGCCCGACAGGACTAAGCTATGGCTACACCTTC. Amino acids: CASSPTGLSYGYTF.

The chain has TRBV27 and TRBJ2-3, with 7 bases fitting TRBD1. Germline V gene data show CDR1 as MNHEY and CDR2 as SMNVEV (reference sequence). The CDR3 runs 16 residues. With 3 bases clipped from V and 4 bases from J, the junction kept 10 bases outside the gene matches. The CDR3 nucleotides read TGTGCCAGCAGTTTGAACAGGGGAAAGCTCTCAGATACGCAGTATTTT. It encodes CASSLNRGKLSDTQYF.